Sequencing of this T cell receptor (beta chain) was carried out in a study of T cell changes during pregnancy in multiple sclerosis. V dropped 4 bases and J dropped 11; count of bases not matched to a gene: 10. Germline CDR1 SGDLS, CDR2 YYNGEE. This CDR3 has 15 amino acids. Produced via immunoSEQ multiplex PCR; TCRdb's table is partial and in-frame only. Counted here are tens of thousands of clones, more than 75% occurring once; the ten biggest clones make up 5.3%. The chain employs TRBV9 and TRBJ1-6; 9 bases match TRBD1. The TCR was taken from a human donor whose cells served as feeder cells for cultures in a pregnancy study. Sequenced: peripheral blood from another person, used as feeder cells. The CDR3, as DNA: TGTGCCAGCAGCTCGCGACAGGGGGGATTGACACCCCTCCACTTT. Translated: CASSSRQGGLTPLHF.